This TCR beta chain derives from a study of T-cell memory formation after mild COVID-19. MiXCR was run by TCRdb on the 5' RACE reads, yielding one entry per CDR3 protein. The data hold approximately 450,000 distinct CDR3 sequences, with about 20% observed a single time. This clonotype has a handful of counts. Between the trimmed V and J ends, which lost 2 bases and 4 bases, there was a span of 11 bases. Per germline, CDR1 MNHEY and CDR2 SVGAGI. CDR3 length equals 14 residues. The chain uses TRBV6-5 and TRBJ1-1; D call uncertain. The sequenced sample consisted of PBMCs or a T cell subset sorted from them (not recorded which). This clonotype was sampled from an adult woman who had mild COVID-19 (a few samples of this study predate the infection). Cell type and time point are not known. This chain's CDR3 is CASSYIRETTEAFF. CDR3 sequence (DNA): TGTGCCAGCAGTTACATCCGGGAGACCACTGAAGCTTTCTTT.